These 10 T cell receptor beta chains share one sample of origin, sequenced in a study of T cells in women clearing cervical HPV infection. Assay: immunoSEQ multiplex PCR; the TCRdb copy retains only in-frame clones and omits some. The sample features approximately 18,000 clones, with about a sixth in its top ten. Sequencing was carried out using blood buffy coat. These receptors were taken from a woman aged 18-70 years with a cervical HPV16 infection that either progressed to CIN3+ or cleared (not recorded which).

With respect to this clone: The read ends 3 residues before the CDR3 terminus; that terminus is restored from the germline J gene. The chain recombines TRBV19 with TRBJ2-5, with 8 bases identical to TRBD2. This CDR3 has 14 residues. Losses at the gene ends were 5 bases for V and 1 base for J; bases not matched to a gene: 3. Germline loops: CDR1 LNHDA, CDR2 SQIVND (reference sequence). This CDR3 is CASSGSGTQETQYF. The CDR3 bases that were read are TGTGCCAGTAGTGGTAGCGGGACCCAAGAGACC.

To note about this clone: The CDR3 end is not reached by the read, which stops 3 residues before it; the germline J gene fills it in. The V gene is TRBV9, the J gene TRBJ2-5; TRBD1 aligns across 10 bases. CDR3 length: 15 residues. Germline V gene lookup returns CDR1 SGDLS and CDR2 YYNGEE. With V trimmed by 0 bases and J by 5 bases, 4 bases remained unmatched. The CDR3 protein is CASSVAVGQGETQYF. The CDR3 bases that were read are TGTGCCAGCAGCGTAGCAGTGGGACAGGGGGAGACC.

Notes on this clone: The read halts 3 residues ahead of the CDR3 end, with the missing end drawn from the germline J gene. This chain connects TRBV6-1 to TRBJ2-4; D might be TRBD2 (6 bases). CDR1 and CDR2 from the germline V gene are MNHNS and SASEGT. The CDR3 is made up of 14 amino acids. The CDR3: CASSASPDYYGQYF. The covered CDR3 bases are TGTGCCAGCAGTGCGTCCCCGGACTACTATGGT.

Remarks on this clone: The CDR3 extends 3 residues past the end of the read, so its final part is completed from the germline J gene. The chain combines TRBV18 with TRBJ1-2; D is unclear. The CDR3 spans 16 residues. V lost 0 bases and J 3 bases, leaving 14 bases between the germline ends. CDR1 is KGHSH, CDR2 LQKENI, per germline. CDR3 loop: CASSPPNAPSDYGYTF. CDR3 DNA (partial): TGTGCCAGCTCACCACCGAACGCCCCTAGCGACTATGGC.

About this clone: The read ends 3 residues shy of where the CDR3 ends; the end is completed using the germline J gene. The chain couples TRBV19 to TRBJ1-1; D perhaps matches TRBD1 (5 bases). The CDR3 totals 13 residues. CDR1 LNHDA and CDR2 SQIVND come from the germline V gene (reference sequence). With 5 bases removed from V and 1 base from J, the gap between germline ends came to 8 bases. The CDR3 sequence: CASSDRWNTEAFF. CDR3 DNA (partial): TGTGCCAGTAGTGACAGATGGAACACTGAA.

Regarding this clone: The read ends 3 residues before the CDR3 terminus; that terminus is restored from the germline J gene. The chain is built from TRBV6-2 or TRBV6-3 and TRBJ2-2; D might be TRBD1 (6 bases). Deletions cut 5 bases from V and 3 bases from J, with 10 bases between. The CDR3 length is 14 residues. Germline CDR1 MNHEY, CDR2 SVGEGT. CDR3 protein: CASSRRQDTGELFF. Partial CDR3 DNA: TGTGCCAGCAGTCGTCGACAGGACACCGGGGAG.

Details on this clone: The CDR3 end is not reached by the read, which stops 3 residues before it; the germline J gene fills it in. The chain is built from TRBV4-2 and TRBJ2-3; weak D call: TRBD1 (5 bases). Germline V lookup: CDR1 LGHNA, CDR2 YNFKEQ. This CDR3 comprises 12 residues. Trimming shortened V by 3 bases and J by 5 bases, and 6 bases separated the two germline ends. The CDR3 here is CASSHTGDTQYF. Incomplete CDR3 DNA: TGTGCCAGCAGCCATACAGGAGATACG.

With regard to this clone: The CDR3 end falls 3 residues outside the read, so it is completed with the germline J gene. The J gene is TRBJ2-7, the V gene TRBV2; TRBD1 is a possible D gene (5 bases). Germline loops: CDR1 SNHLY, CDR2 FYNNEI. Deletions cut 0 bases from V and 5 bases from J, with 20 bases between. There are 17 residues in the CDR3. CDR3 DNA (partial): TGTGCCAGCAGTGAAGCGGCAGGGCGGACACTACGAGACGAG. It is translated as CASSEAAGRTLRDE. The CDR3, in full, reads CASSEAAGRTLRDEQYF.

Points on this clone: The read halts 3 residues ahead of the CDR3 end, with the missing end drawn from the germline J gene. The chain employs TRBV6-2 or TRBV6-3 and TRBJ2-1; 8 bases line up with TRBD2. Germline assignment: CDR1 MNHEY and CDR2 SVGEGT. The trim removed 2 bases at V and 0 bases at J, leaving 6 bases unmatched. The CDR3 sequence is 17 residues long. CDR3 in amino acids: CASSYNPGLVSYNEQFF. The CDR3 bases that were read are TGTGCCAGCAGTTACAATCCGGGACTAGTCTCCTACAATGAG.

With respect to this clone: The read terminates 3 residues before the CDR3 end, so the remaining end is supplied by the germline J gene. The chain combines TRBV6-2 or TRBV6-3 with TRBJ1-2; D is unclear. The CDR3 sequence is 11 residues long. Between the trimmed V and J ends, which lost 1 base and 7 bases, there was a span of 4 bases. Germline V lookup: CDR1 MNHEY, CDR2 SVGEGT. The sequenced CDR3 bases are TGTGCCAGCAGTTACTACGGTGGC. Protein: CASSYYGG. The full CDR3 protein is CASSYYGGYTF.